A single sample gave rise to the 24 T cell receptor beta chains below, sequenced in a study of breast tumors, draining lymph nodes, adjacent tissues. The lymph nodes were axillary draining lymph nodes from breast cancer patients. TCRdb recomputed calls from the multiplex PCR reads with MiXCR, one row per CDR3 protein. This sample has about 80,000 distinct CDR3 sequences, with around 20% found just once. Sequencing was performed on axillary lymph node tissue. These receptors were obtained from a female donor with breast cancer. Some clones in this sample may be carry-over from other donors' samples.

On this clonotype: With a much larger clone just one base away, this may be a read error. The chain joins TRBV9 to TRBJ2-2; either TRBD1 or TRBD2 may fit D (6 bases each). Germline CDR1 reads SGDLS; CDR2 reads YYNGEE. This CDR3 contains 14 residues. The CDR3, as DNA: TGTGCCAGCAGAGGAGGGGGGAACACCGGGGAGCTGATTTTT. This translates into CASRGGGNTGELIF.

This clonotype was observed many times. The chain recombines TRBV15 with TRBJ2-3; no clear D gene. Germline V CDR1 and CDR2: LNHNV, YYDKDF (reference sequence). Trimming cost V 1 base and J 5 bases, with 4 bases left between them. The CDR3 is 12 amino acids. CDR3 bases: TGTGCCACCAGCAGAGCCCGAGATACGCAGTATTTT. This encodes CATSRARDTQYF.

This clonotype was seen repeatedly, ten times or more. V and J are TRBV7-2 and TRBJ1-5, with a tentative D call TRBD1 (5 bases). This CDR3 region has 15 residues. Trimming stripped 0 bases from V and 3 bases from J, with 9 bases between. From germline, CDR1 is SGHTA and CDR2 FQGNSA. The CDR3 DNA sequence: TGTGCCAGCAGCTTAGCGGGGGGGTTCAATCAGCCCCAGCATTTT. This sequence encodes CASSLAGGFNQPQHF.

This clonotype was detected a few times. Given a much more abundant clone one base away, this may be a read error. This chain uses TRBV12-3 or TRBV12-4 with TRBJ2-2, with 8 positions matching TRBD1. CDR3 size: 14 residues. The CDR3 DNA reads TGTGCCAGCAGTTTGGCAGGGGGCGGCGGGGAGCTGTCTTTT. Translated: CASSLAGGGGELSF.

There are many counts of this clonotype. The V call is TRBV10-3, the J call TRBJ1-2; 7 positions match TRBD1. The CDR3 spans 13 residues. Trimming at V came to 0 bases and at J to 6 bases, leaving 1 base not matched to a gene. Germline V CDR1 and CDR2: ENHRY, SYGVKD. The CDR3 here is CAISESGQDGYTF. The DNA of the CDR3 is TGTGCCATCAGTGAGTCCGGACAGGATGGCTACACCTTC.

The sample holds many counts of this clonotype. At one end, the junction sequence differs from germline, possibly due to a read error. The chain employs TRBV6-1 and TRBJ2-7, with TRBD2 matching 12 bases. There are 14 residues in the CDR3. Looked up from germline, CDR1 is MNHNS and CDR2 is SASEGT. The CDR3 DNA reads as TGTGCCAGTGGGGGACTAGCGGGCTCCCACGAGCAGTACTTC. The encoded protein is CASGGLAGSHEQYF.

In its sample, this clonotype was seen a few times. In DNA, the CDR3 is TGCGCCAGCAGCCAAGGTAGCGGGAGGGCCGACACCGGGGAGCTGTTTTTT. Its translation: CASSQGSGRADTGELFF. V and J are TRBV4-1 and TRBJ2-2, with 11 bases aligning to TRBD2. Germline V gene data show CDR1 as MGHRA and CDR2 as YSYEKL. J lost 3 bases, V lost 1 base, and 4 bases had no gene match. The CDR3 sequence is 17 residues long.

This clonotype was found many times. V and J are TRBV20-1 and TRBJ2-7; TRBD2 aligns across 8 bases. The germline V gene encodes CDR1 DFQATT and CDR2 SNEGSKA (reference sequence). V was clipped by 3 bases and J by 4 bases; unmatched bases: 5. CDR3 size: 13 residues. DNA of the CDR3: TGCAGTGCTAGCGGGAGGGCAAGGTACGAGCAGTACTTC. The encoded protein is CSASGRARYEQYF.

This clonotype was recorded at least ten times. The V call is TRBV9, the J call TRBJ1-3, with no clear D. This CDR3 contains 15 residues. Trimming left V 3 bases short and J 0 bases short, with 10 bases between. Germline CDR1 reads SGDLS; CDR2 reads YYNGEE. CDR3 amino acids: CASSAGRYSGNTIYF. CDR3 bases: TGTGCCAGCAGCGCTGGCCGTTACTCTGGAAACACCATATATTTT.

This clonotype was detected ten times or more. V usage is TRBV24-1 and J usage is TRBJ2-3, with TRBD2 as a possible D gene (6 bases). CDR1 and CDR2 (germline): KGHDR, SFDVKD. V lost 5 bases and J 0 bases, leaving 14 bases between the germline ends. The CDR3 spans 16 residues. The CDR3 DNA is TGTGCCACCAGTGGGATTAGCGGTTCTAGCACAGATACGCAGTATTTT. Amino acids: CATSGISGSSTDTQYF.

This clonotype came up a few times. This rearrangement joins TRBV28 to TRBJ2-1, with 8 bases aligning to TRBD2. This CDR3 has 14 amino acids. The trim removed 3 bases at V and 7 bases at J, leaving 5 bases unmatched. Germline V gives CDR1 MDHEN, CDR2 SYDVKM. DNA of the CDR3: TGTGCCAGCAGTTTGGCGGGAGGTAGTAATGAGCAGTTCTTC. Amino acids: CASSLAGGSNEQFF.

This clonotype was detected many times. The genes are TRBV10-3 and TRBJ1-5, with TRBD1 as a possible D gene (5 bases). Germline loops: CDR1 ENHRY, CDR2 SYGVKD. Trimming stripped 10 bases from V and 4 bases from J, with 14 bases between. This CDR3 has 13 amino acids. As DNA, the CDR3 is TGTGCCACAGGGCCCGTCGCAAATCAGCCCCAGCATTTT. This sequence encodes CATGPVANQPQHF.

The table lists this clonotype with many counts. The CDR3 reads CASSPSRGEQFF. The CDR3 bases are TGTGCCAGCAGCCCGTCTAGGGGTGAGCAGTTCTTC. J is TRBJ2-1 and V is TRBV7-3, with D possibly matching TRBD1 (5 bases). The V end was cut by 5 bases, the J end by 9 bases, with 11 bases between. The CDR3 sequence is 12 residues long. Germline loops: CDR1 SGHTA, CDR2 FQGTGA.

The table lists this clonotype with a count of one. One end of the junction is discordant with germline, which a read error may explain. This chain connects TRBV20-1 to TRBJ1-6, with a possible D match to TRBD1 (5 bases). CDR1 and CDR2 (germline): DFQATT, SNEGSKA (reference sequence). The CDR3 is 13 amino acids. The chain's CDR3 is CSARGQDNSPLRF. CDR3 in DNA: TGCAGTGCTAGGGGGCAGGATAATTCACCCCTCCGCTTT.

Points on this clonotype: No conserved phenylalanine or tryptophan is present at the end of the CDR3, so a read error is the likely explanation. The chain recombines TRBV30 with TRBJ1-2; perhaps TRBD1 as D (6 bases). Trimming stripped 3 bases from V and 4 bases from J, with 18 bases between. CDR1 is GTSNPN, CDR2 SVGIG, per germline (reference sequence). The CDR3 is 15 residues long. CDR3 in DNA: TGTGCCTGGAGCTTTTCTAGGGGGGTTTCCTATGGCTACACCTCC. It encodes CAWSFSRGVSYGYTS.

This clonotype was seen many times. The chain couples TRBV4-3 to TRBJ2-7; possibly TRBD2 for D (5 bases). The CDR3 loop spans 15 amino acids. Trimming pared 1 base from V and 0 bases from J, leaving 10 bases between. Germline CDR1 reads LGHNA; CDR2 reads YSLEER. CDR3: CASSQVGTSSYEQYF. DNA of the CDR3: TGCGCCAGCAGCCAAGTAGGAACTAGCTCCTACGAGCAGTACTTC.

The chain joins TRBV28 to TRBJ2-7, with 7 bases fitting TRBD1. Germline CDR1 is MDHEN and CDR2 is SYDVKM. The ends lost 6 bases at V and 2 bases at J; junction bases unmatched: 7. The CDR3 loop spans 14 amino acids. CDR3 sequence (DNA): TGTGCCAGCAGGATACAGGGGAAGCCCTACGAGCAGTACTTC. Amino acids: CASRIQGKPYEQYF. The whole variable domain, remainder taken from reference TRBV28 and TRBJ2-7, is DVKVTQSSRYLVKRTGEKVFLECVQDMDHENMFWYRQDPGLGLRLIYFSYDVKMKEKGDIPEGYSVSREKKERFSLILESASTNQTSMYLCASRIQGKPYEQYFGPGTRLTVT.

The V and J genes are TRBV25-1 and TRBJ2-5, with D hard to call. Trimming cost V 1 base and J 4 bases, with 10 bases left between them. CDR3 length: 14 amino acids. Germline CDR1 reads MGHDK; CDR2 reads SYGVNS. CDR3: CASSEFARAETQYF. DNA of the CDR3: TGTGCCAGCAGTGAATTTGCTAGGGCAGAGACCCAGTACTTC. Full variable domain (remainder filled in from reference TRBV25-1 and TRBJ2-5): EADIYQTPRYLVIGTGKKITLECSQTMGHDKMYWYQQDPGMELHLIHYSYGVNSTEKGDLSSESTVSRIRTEHFPLTLESARPSHTSQYLCASSEFARAETQYFGPGTRLLVL.

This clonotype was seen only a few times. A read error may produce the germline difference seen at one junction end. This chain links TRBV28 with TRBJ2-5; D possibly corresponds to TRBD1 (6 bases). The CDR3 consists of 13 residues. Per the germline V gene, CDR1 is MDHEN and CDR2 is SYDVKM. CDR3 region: CASRTGFQEAQYF. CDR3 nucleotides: TGTGCCAGCAGAACAGGGTTCCAAGAGGCCCAGTACTTC.

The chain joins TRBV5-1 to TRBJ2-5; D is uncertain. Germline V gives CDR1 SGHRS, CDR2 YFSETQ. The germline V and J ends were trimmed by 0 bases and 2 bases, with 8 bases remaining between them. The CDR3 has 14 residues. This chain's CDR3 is CASSLVRPQETQYF. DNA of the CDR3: TGCGCCAGCAGCTTGGTACGGCCTCAAGAGACCCAGTACTTC.

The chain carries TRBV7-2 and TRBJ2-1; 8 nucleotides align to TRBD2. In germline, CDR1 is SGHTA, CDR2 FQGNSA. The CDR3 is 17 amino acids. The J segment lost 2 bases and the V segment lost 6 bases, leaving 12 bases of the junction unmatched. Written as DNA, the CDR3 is TGTGCCAGCAGTACCGTGCCTAGCGGGTATGCCTACAATGAGCAGTTCTTC. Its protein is CASSTVPSGYAYNEQFF.

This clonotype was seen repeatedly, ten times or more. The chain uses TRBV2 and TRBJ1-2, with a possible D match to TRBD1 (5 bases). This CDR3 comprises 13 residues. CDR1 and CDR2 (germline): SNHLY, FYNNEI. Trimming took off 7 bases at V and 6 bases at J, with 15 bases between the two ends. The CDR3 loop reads CASNGGRAHGYTF. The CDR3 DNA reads TGTGCCAGCAACGGGGGTAGGGCACATGGCTACACCTTC.

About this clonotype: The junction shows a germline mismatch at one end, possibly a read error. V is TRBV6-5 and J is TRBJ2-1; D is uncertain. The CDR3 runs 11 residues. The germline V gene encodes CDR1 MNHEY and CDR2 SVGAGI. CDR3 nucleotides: TGTGCCAGCAGTTCATACAATGAGCAGTCCTTC. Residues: CASSSYNEQSF.

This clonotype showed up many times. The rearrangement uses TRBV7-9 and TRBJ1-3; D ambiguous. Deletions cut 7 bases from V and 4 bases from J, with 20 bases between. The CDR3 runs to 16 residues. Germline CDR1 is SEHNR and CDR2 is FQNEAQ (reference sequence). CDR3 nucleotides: TGTGCCAGCATCCCACGGACCAGCGTGGCCGGAAACACCATATATTTT. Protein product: CASIPRTSVAGNTIYF.